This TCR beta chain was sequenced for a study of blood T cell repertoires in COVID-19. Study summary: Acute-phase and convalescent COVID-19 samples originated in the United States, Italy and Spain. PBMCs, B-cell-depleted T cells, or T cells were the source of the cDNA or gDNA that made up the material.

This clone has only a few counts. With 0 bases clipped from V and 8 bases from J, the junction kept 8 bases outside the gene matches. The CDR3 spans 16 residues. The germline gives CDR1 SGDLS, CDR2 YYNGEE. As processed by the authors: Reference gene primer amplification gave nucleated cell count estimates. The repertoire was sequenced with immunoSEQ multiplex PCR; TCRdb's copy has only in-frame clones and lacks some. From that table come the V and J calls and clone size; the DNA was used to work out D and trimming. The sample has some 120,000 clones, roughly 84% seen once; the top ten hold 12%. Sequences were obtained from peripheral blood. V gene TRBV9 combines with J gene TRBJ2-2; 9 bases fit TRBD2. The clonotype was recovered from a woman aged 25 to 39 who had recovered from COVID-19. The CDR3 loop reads CASSVGTSGHVGELFF. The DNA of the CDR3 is TGTGCCAGCAGCGTAGGAACTAGCGGGCATGTAGGGGAGCTGTTTTTT.